A selection of T cell receptor beta chains follows, all from one sample in a study of T cell responses to AZD1222 COVID-19 vaccine. The repertoire was sequenced with immunoSEQ multiplex PCR; TCRdb's copy has only in-frame clones and lacks some. The sample lists around 200,000 clones, just over 90% seen once, with over 0.85% in the top ten. The sequenced sample was peripheral blood, obtained on day 0 of AZD1222 vaccination. These receptors originate from an adult in good health. CDR3s include the opening cysteine and the closing phenylalanine or tryptophan. Each record gives: V gene, J gene, D gene, clone size, CDR3 DNA, CDR3 protein. D genes are given only for firm matches. Some rows mark clone size as missing; the rest say once, few, many or name a class of expanded clone.

V gene: TRBV21-1
J gene: TRBJ1-2
D gene: .
clone size: .
CDR3 DNA: TGTGCCAGCAGCAGTCTCAGGGGAGACTATGGCTACACCTTC
CDR3 protein: CASSSLRGDYGYTF

V gene: TRBV24-1
J gene: TRBJ2-1
D gene: TRBD2
clone size: .
CDR3 DNA: TGTGCCACCAGTGATTGGGGTTCGGGACTAGCGGACTACAATGAGCAGTTCTTC
CDR3 protein: CATSDWGSGLADYNEQFF

V gene: TRBV18
J gene: TRBJ1-4
D gene: .
clone size: .
CDR3 DNA: TGTGCCAGCTCACCACCGGGTAGGGGCGAGGAAAAACTGTTTTTT
CDR3 protein: CASSPPGRGEEKLFF

V gene: TRBV5-1
J gene: TRBJ2-7
D gene: TRBD2
clone size: .
CDR3 DNA: TGCGCCAGCAGCCCCGGGACTAGCGGAGTGGGGGAGCAGTACTTC
CDR3 protein: CASSPGTSGVGEQYF

V gene: TRBV19
J gene: TRBJ1-2
D gene: .
clone size: .
CDR3 DNA: TGTGCCAGTAGTCCGCAGCTCACGACCGGGACGGGCGACGGCTACACCTTC
CDR3 protein: CASSPQLTTGTGDGYTF

V gene: TRBV7-3
J gene: TRBJ2-2
D gene: .
clone size: .
CDR3 DNA: TGTGCCAGCAGCCCAAACCCAGGGACCGGGGAGCTGTTTTTT
CDR3 protein: CASSPNPGTGELFF

V gene: TRBV5-5
J gene: TRBJ2-7
D gene: .
clone size: .
CDR3 DNA: TGTGCCAGCAGCTTGAAAACAGTGGGCGAGCAGTACTTC
CDR3 protein: CASSLKTVGEQYF

V gene: TRBV15
J gene: TRBJ2-3
D gene: TRBD2
clone size: .
CDR3 DNA: TGTGCCACCAGCAGAGGAACTAGCGGGGCCAAAGTGCAGTATTTT
CDR3 protein: CATSRGTSGAKVQYF

V gene: TRBV14
J gene: TRBJ2-5
D gene: .
clone size: .
CDR3 DNA: TGTGCCAGCAGCCTAAGTTCCCCGGATCGGACCCAGTACTTC
CDR3 protein: CASSLSSPDRTQYF

V gene: TRBV27
J gene: TRBJ2-7
D gene: .
clone size: once
CDR3 DNA: TGTGCCAGCAGCTATAGCGGTGCCCTCTCAGCCGAGCAGTACTTC
CDR3 protein: CASSYSGALSAEQYF

V gene: TRBV29-1
J gene: TRBJ2-7
D gene: TRBD1
clone size: once
CDR3 DNA: TGCAGCGCTTGGACAGGGTCCTACGAGCAGTACTTC
CDR3 protein: CSAWTGSYEQYF

V gene: TRBV6-2/TRBV6-3
J gene: TRBJ1-5
D gene: .
clone size: .
CDR3 DNA: TGTGCCAGCAGTCCCGGTGGGTCCTCAGCTAGCAATCAGCCCCAGCATTTT
CDR3 protein: CASSPGGSSASNQPQHF

V gene: TRBV28
J gene: TRBJ2-7
D gene: .
clone size: .
CDR3 DNA: TGTGCCAGCCTGGGATTACCACCTCGCGGTGGGTCCTACTACGAGCAGTACTTC
CDR3 protein: CASLGLPPRGGSYYEQYF

V gene: TRBV7-3
J gene: TRBJ2-5
D gene: TRBD2
clone size: .
CDR3 DNA: TGTGCCAGCAGCTTGGGAGCGGGGGAGACCCAGTACTTC
CDR3 protein: CASSLGAGETQYF

V gene: TRBV13
J gene: TRBJ1-5
D gene: TRBD1
clone size: few
CDR3 DNA: TGTGCCAGCAGCTTCTCAGGGGGCATTGGCAATCAGCCCCAGCATTTT
CDR3 protein: CASSFSGGIGNQPQHF

V gene: TRBV6-1
J gene: TRBJ1-2
D gene: .
clone size: .
CDR3 DNA: TGTGCCAGCAGTGAAGGGGTAGGGGCCTATGGCTACACCTTC
CDR3 protein: CASSEGVGAYGYTF

V gene: TRBV28
J gene: TRBJ2-7
D gene: .
clone size: .
CDR3 DNA: TGTGCCAGCAGTTTAGTCGGGATTTCCTACGAGCAGTACTTC
CDR3 protein: CASSLVGISYEQYF

V gene: TRBV27
J gene: TRBJ1-2
D gene: .
clone size: .
CDR3 DNA: TGTGCCAGCAGCGGAACAGGGCAGGGCGGCTACACCTTC
CDR3 protein: CASSGTGQGGYTF

V gene: TRBV27
J gene: TRBJ2-1
D gene: TRBD2
clone size: .
CDR3 DNA: TGTGCCAGCACCAGAAGCGGGATATCAGGCGATGAGCAGTTCTTC
CDR3 protein: CASTRSGISGDEQFF

V gene: TRBV11-3
J gene: TRBJ2-1
D gene: TRBD2
clone size: .
CDR3 DNA: TGTGCCAGCAGCCCCAGGGCTAGCGGGCCTGAGCAGTTCTTC
CDR3 protein: CASSPRASGPEQFF

V gene: TRBV24-1
J gene: TRBJ2-1
D gene: TRBD1
clone size: .
CDR3 DNA: TGTGCCACCGAGGACAGGGTCCACAATGAGCAGTTCTTC
CDR3 protein: CATEDRVHNEQFF

V gene: TRBV5-1
J gene: TRBJ1-2
D gene: TRBD1
clone size: .
CDR3 DNA: TGCGCCAGCAGGGGCTCAGGGGGCGCGGAGGGCTACACCTTC
CDR3 protein: CASRGSGGAEGYTF

V gene: TRBV11-2
J gene: TRBJ2-3
D gene: TRBD2
clone size: .
CDR3 DNA: TGTGCCAGCAGCTTCCGCGGGAGGGATCCAGGAACAGATACGCAGTATTTT
CDR3 protein: CASSFRGRDPGTDTQYF

V gene: TRBV18
J gene: TRBJ2-7
D gene: .
clone size: .
CDR3 DNA: TGTGCCAGCTCACCACGGGGCGAGAGTATCTACGAGCAGTACTTC
CDR3 protein: CASSPRGESIYEQYF